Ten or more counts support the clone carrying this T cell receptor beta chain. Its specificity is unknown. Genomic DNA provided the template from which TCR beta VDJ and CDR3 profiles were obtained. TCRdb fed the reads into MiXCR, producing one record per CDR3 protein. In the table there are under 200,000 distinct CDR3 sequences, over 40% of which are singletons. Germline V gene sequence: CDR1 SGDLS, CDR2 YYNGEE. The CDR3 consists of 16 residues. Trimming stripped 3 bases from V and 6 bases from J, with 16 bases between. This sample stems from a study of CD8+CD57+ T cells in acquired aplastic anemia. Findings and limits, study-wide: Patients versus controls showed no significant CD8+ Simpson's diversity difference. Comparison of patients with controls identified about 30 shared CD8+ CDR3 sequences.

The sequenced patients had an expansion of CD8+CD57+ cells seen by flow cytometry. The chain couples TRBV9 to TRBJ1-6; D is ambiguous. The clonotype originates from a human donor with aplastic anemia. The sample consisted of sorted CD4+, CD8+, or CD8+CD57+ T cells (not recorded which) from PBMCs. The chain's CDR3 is CASSGAHSPFNSPLHF. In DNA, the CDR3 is TGTGCCAGCAGCGGGGCCCACAGTCCATTTAATTCACCCCTCCACTTT.